This T cell receptor beta chain stems from a study of blood T cell repertoires in COVID-19. On the study more broadly: Acute and convalescent COVID-19 specimens originated in the United States, Italy and Spain. The cDNA or gDNA used as material had been derived from T cells, B-cell-depleted T cells, or PBMCs.

Trimming took off 4 bases at V and 8 bases at J, with 11 bases between the two ends. The CDR3 extends over 13 amino acids. Profiling relied on immunoSEQ multiplex PCR, and the TCRdb table lists in-frame clones only, not all of them. This repertoire shows roughly 140,000 clones, roughly 90% found once; its top ten account for approximately 10%. Sequenced sample: peripheral blood. This rearrangement joins TRBV12-3 or TRBV12-4 to TRBJ1-4; a possible D gene is TRBD1 (5 bases). The receptor was derived from a man between 50 and 59 years old with active or convalescent COVID-19. The DNA for the CDR3 is TGTGCCAGCAGTTCCCCCCGGGGGGAAAAACTGTTTTTT. This gives the protein CASSSPRGEKLFF.